The 6 T cell receptor beta chains below come from one sample, sequenced in a study of shared clonotypes between healthy human individuals. Some clones are missing from TCRdb's copy, which holds only in-frame ones; the method was immunoSEQ multiplex PCR. Counted here are over 850,000 clones, 70% to 80% occurring once; the ten biggest clones make up 0.55% to 0.7%. Sequencing was done on a sample of memory CD4+ T cells from PBMCs. Subset here: CD45RA-negative fraction. The receptors derive from a man younger than 35 in good health. Some clones in this sample may be carry-over from other donors' samples.

This clone was picked up one time. This chain links TRBV5-8 with TRBJ2-1, with 8 positions matching TRBD2. V was pared by 0 bases and J by 10 bases, with 12 bases of the junction left unmatched. This CDR3 contains 16 residues. Germline lookup yields CDR1 SGHTS and CDR2 YDEGEE. The CDR3 region has the DNA TGTGCCAGCAGCTTGGTTTTGGAGCGGGAGCGAGGGGAGCAGTTCTTC. This encodes CASSLVLERERGEQFF.

This clone came up once. The V and J genes are TRBV5-5 and TRBJ2-1; tentative D call: TRBD2 (5 bases). The CDR3 is 16 residues long. Germline CDR1 reads SGHKS; CDR2 reads YYEKEE (reference sequence). The V gene lost 4 bases and the J gene lost 1 base, with 15 bases spanning the gap. The CDR3 nucleotides are TGTGCCAGCAGCCTCACCGGGGTGCGGTCCTACAATGAGCAGTTCTTC. It encodes CASSLTGVRSYNEQFF. The variable domain in full, completed from reference TRBV5-5 and TRBJ2-1, reads DAGVTQSPTHLIKTRGQQVTLRCSPISGHKSVSWYQQVLGQGPQFIFQYYEKEERGRGNFPDRFSARQFPNYSSELNVNALLLGDSALYLCASSLTGVRSYNEQFFGPGTRLTVL.

The V and J genes are TRBV5-6 and TRBJ1-2; no firm D call. The CDR3 loop spans 13 amino acids. Trimming stripped 1 base from V and 7 bases from J, with 11 bases between. Germline V lookup: CDR1 SGHDT, CDR2 YYEEEE. The CDR3 sequence is CASSLNRISGYTF. Written as DNA, the CDR3 is TGTGCCAGCAGCTTGAATAGGATATCTGGCTACACCTTC.

In this sample, this clone turned up many times. This specimen includes other DNA sequences encoding the same CDR3. This CDR3 is CASQIGIDGNQPQHF. DNA of the CDR3: TGTGCCAGCCAAATAGGAATTGATGGCAATCAGCCCCAGCATTTT. The genes are TRBV6-1 and TRBJ1-5, with D uncertain. CDR1 and CDR2 (germline): MNHNS, SASEGT. The CDR3 is made up of 15 amino acids. V gave up 8 bases and J gave up 2 bases, with 16 bases separating them.

As to this clone: Germline is not matched at one junction end, which may reflect a read error. This chain joins TRBV6-5 and TRBJ1-2, with D tentatively TRBD1 (5 bases). The CDR3 consists of 14 residues. Germline-derived CDR1 and CDR2 are MNHEY and SVGAGI. DNA for the CDR3: TGTGCCAGCAGTTCGCCTTCTGGGGACTATGGCCACACCTTC. Its protein is CASSSPSGDYGHTF.

The CDR3 DNA follows: TGTGCCAGCAGCTTCACTGTGGCTGAAGGGGATACGCAGTATTTT. It is translated as CASSFTVAEGDTQYF. The chain uses TRBV7-2 and TRBJ2-3; D unresolved. Trimming removed 3 bases at V and 6 bases at J, with 16 bases between. The CDR3 has 15 amino acids. Germline CDR1 and CDR2: SGHTA and FQGNSA.